Listed below are T cell receptor beta chains from one sample, sequenced in a study of glioma-infiltrating T cells after dendritic cell vaccination. The assay was immunoSEQ multiplex PCR, and TCRdb's table has in-frame clones only and misses some. The sample has tens of thousands of clones, 80% to 85% seen once; the top ten hold less than 9.5%. This specimen was blood, taken before dendritic cell vaccination. Receptors were obtained from a human donor with glioblastoma. Both conserved end residues are part of each CDR3. The order of the fields is D gene, V gene, J gene, clone size, CDR3 DNA, CDR3 protein. The D gene is left open where the match is weak. A clone size is listed for some rows: how often the clone was seen (once, few, many), or a class if it is expanded.

.	TRBV9	TRBJ2-1	.	TGTGCCAGCAGCGCGGACTCACCCTACTACAATGAGCAGTTCTTC	CASSADSPYYNEQFF
.	TRBV6-1	TRBJ1-5	.	TGTGCCAGCAGTGAAACAGCCAGTAGCAATCAGCCCCAGCATTTT	CASSETASSNQPQHF
.	TRBV19	TRBJ1-1	.	TGTGCCAGTAGCCCCTCGGAGGGGTTAAACACTGAAGCTTTCTTT	CASSPSEGLNTEAFF
.	TRBV7-8	TRBJ1-1	.	TGTGCCAGCAGCTTAAATTTAGTGAACACTGAAGCTTTCTTT	CASSLNLVNTEAFF
.	TRBV2	TRBJ2-5	.	TGTGCCAGCAGTTGGCGCCGGGAAGAGACCCAGTACTTC	CASSWRREETQYF
.	TRBV14	TRBJ1-2	.	TGTGCCAGCAGCCAAGCACAGGGCGACTATGGCTACACCTTC	CASSQAQGDYGYTF
TRBD2	TRBV6-5	TRBJ2-5	.	TGTGCCAGCAGTTACTCGTGGGTAGCGGGGCGGACCCAGTACTTC	CASSYSWVAGRTQYF
TRBD2	TRBV5-4	TRBJ2-5	once	TGTGCCAGCAGCTGGACTAGCGCTGAGACCCAGTACTTC	CASSWTSAETQYF
.	TRBV5-1	TRBJ2-6	.	TGCGCCAGCAGCTTGATGGCCTCGGGGGCCAACGTCCTGACTTTC	CASSLMASGANVLTF
.	TRBV4-1	TRBJ1-1	few	TGCGCCAGCACCGGAGGTTGGGCTGAAGCTTTCTTT	CASTGGWAEAFF
.	TRBV28	TRBJ1-3	.	TGTGCCAGCTCACTAGTTTCGGGAAACACCATATATTTT	CASSLVSGNTIYF
TRBD1	TRBV14	TRBJ1-6	.	TGTGCCAGCAGACCCGAGACAGGGGGGCATTCACCCCTCCACTTT	CASRPETGGHSPLHF
.	TRBV11-2	TRBJ2-5	once	TGTGCCAGCAGCGCAGGGTTCCAAGAGACCCAGTACTTC	CASSAGFQETQYF
.	TRBV10-3	TRBJ1-4	many	TGTGCCATCAGTTACTCCGGGAGCGGGGAGGAAAAACTGTTTTTT	CAISYSGSGEEKLFF
.	TRBV5-1	TRBJ1-1	.	TGCGCCAGCAGCTCCCATGGCGGCCCAGGGTTACCACCAATGAACACTGAAGCTTTCTTT	CASSSHGGPGLPPMNTEAFF
TRBD2	TRBV7-2	TRBJ2-7	.	TGTGCCAGCAGCTTAGTGCTAGCGGGGGGGCAGGCCTACGAGCAGTACTTC	CASSLVLAGGQAYEQYF
TRBD1	TRBV5-1	TRBJ2-7	.	TGCGCCAGCAGCTTGGTGGCCATACAGGGGTTAGCCTACGAGCAGTACTTC	CASSLVAIQGLAYEQYF
TRBD1	TRBV28	TRBJ2-7	.	TGTGCCAGCAACAAACAGGGGGCGCAGGCCGAGCAGTACTTC	CASNKQGAQAEQYF
.	TRBV11-2	TRBJ2-1	.	TGTGCCAGCAGCATTCGTTACAATGAGCAGTTCTTC	CASSIRYNEQFF
.	TRBV10-2	TRBJ2-3	.	TGCGCCAGCAGTGCCCGAGCCACGAGGAGCGCAGATACGCAGTATTTT	CASSARATRSADTQYF
.	TRBV2	TRBJ1-6	.	TGTGCCAGCACGGGTGGTTCGGGGTCACCCCTCCACTTT	CASTGGSGSPLHF
TRBD1	TRBV19	TRBJ1-2	once	TGTGCCAGTCGAGGACAGGAGAGCTCTGGCTACACCTTC	CASRGQESSGYTF
.	TRBV30	TRBJ1-4	.	TGTGCCTGGGGCGGCGGGGGCCATAATGAAAAACTGTTTTTT	CAWGGGGHNEKLFF
.	TRBV2	TRBJ2-1	.	TGTGCCAGCAGTCAAGACAGTTACAATGAGCAGTTCTTC	CASSQDSYNEQFF
.	TRBV6-5	TRBJ1-4	.	TGTGCCAGCAGACAGGGAATAACTAATGAAAAACTGTTTTTT	CASRQGITNEKLFF
.	TRBV6-5	TRBJ2-7	.	TGTGCCAGCAGTTGGGAGGGACACATCGAGCAGTACTTC	CASSWEGHIEQYF
TRBD2	TRBV6-4	TRBJ2-7	once	TGTGCCAGCAGTGAACCGGCTAGCGGGGGGCGCCGCTCCTACGAGCAGTACTTC	CASSEPASGGRRSYEQYF
TRBD1	TRBV5-4	TRBJ2-7	.	TGTGCCAGCAGCTTAGGTCAAGGGACAGGGCGCAACGAGCAGTACTTC	CASSLGQGTGRNEQYF
.	TRBV10-2	TRBJ2-1	many	TGCGCCAGCAGTGAGATAGGAGGGATAACCTACAATGAGCAGTTCTTC	CASSEIGGITYNEQFF
TRBD2	TRBV5-1	TRBJ2-3	.	TGCGCCAGCAGGACGGGACTAGCGGGCCCAGATACGCAGTATTTT	CASRTGLAGPDTQYF
TRBD1	TRBV11-2	TRBJ1-1	.	TGTGCCAGCAGCTTAGGGGGACAGGGGAAAACTGAAGCTTTCTTT	CASSLGGQGKTEAFF
TRBD2	TRBV19	TRBJ2-5	.	TGTGCCAGTAGTATAGATCCCAGCGGGGGGGTATCAGAGACCCAGTACTTC	CASSIDPSGGVSETQYF
TRBD1	TRBV7-2	TRBJ2-7	.	TGTGCCAGCAGCTTAGGGACAGGCGCCTACGAGCAGTACTTC	CASSLGTGAYEQYF
TRBD1	TRBV11-3	TRBJ2-2	.	TGTGCCAGCAGCCCCTACAGGGGAACCGGGGAGCTGTTTTTT	CASSPYRGTGELFF
TRBD1	TRBV30	TRBJ1-2	.	TGTGCCTGGAGTCTCCTACAGGGGATAAGCGGCTACACCTTC	CAWSLLQGISGYTF
TRBD1	TRBV4-2	TRBJ1-5	.	TGTGCCAGCAGCAGAGACAGGGGGTCTAATCAGCCCCAGCATTTT	CASSRDRGSNQPQHF
.	TRBV5-4	TRBJ1-2	.	TGTGCCAGCAGCTCCCGACGGGGAGCCCTATTTGGCTACACCTTC	CASSSRRGALFGYTF
.	TRBV7-2	TRBJ1-4	.	TGTGCCAGCCGAAGAATTCCAGCAACTAATGAAAAACTGTTTTTT	CASRRIPATNEKLFF
.	TRBV28	TRBJ1-2	.	TGTGCCAGCAGTTTAGGGGGGTCCTATGGCTACACCTTC	CASSLGGSYGYTF
TRBD1	TRBV6-1	TRBJ2-7	.	TGTGCCGGTGGGACAGGGACCTACGAGCAGTACTTC	CAGGTGTYEQYF
TRBD1	TRBV6-1	TRBJ1-1	.	TGTGCCAGCTGTGCGACTGGACAGGGCAAAGCTTTCTTT	CASCATGQGKAFF
.	TRBV6-1	TRBJ1-1	.	TGTGCCAGCAAAAGGCAGCGGAACACTGAAGCTTTCTTT	CASKRQRNTEAFF
.	TRBV7-6	TRBJ2-6	.	TGTGCCAGCAGCTTAGAAGGGAGTGGGGCCAACGTCCTGACTTTC	CASSLEGSGANVLTF
TRBD1	TRBV2	TRBJ1-1	.	TGTGCCAGCAGTGAAGGTCCCTGGACAGGCCTTTCCCCCTTT	CASSEGPWTGLSPF
.	TRBV29-1	TRBJ1-2	.	TGCAGCGTTGAAGATCCAGGGCTCCATGGCTACACCTTC	CSVEDPGLHGYTF
TRBD1	TRBV7-8	TRBJ1-1	few	TGTGCCAGCAGCTGGACAGGGTCAGCGACTGAAGCTTTCTTT	CASSWTGSATEAFF
TRBD1	TRBV18	TRBJ2-2	.	TGTGCCAGCTCACCGAGACAGGGTGAAACCGGGGAGCTGTTTTTT	CASSPRQGETGELFF
.	TRBV5-1	TRBJ1-1	.	TGCGCCAGCAGCTTTGGCAATCTTTCTGAAGCTTTCTTT	CASSFGNLSEAFF
TRBD2	TRBV7-2	TRBJ2-3	.	TGTGCCAGCAGCCTCCAATTCATAGCGGGGGGTACAGATACGCAGTATTTT	CASSLQFIAGGTDTQYF
.	TRBV5-1	TRBJ1-3	.	TGCGCCAGCAGCTCCTCGATTGCCGGAGCAGGAAACACCATATATTTT	CASSSSIAGAGNTIYF
.	TRBV6-5	TRBJ2-7	.	TGTGCCAGCAGTTATCAGGACAACTCCTACGAGCAGTACTTC	CASSYQDNSYEQYF
TRBD2	TRBV9	TRBJ2-2	.	TGTGCCAGCAGCGCCGATTTAGGTAGCGGGACCGGGGAGCTGTTTTTT	CASSADLGSGTGELFF
TRBD1	TRBV7-2	TRBJ2-3	.	TGTGCCAGCAGCCCGGACAGGGGGCAAACAGATACGCAGTATTTT	CASSPDRGQTDTQYF
TRBD2	TRBV15	TRBJ2-5	.	TGTGCCACCAGCAGAGATGGACTAGCGGGGAGAGAGACCCAGTACTTC	CATSRDGLAGRETQYF